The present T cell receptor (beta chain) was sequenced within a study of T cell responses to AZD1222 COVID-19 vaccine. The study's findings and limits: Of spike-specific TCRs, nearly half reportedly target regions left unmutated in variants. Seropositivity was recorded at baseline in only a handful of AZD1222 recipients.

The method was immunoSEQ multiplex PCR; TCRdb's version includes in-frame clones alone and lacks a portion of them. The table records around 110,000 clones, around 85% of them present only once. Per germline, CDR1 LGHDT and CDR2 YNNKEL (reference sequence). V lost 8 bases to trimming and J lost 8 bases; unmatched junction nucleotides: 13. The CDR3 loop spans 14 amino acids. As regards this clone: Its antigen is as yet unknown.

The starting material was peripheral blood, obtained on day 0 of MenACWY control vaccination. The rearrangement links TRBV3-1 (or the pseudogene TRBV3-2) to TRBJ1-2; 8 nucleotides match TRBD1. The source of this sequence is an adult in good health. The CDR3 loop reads CASVAIRGLGGYTF. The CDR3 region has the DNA TGTGCCAGCGTGGCGATCAGGGGGCTTGGAGGCTACACCTTC.